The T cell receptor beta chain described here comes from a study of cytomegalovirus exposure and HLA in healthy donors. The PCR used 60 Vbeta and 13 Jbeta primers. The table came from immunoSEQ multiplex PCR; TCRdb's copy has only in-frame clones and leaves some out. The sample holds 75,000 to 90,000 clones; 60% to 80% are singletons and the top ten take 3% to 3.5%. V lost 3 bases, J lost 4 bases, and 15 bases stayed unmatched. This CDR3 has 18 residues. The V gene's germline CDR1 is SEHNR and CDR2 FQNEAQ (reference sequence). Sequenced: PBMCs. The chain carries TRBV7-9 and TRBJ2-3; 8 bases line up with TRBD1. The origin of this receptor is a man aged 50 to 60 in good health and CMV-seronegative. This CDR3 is CASSFGWGTGGGADTQYF. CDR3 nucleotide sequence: TGTGCCAGCAGCTTTGGGTGGGGGACAGGCGGAGGAGCAGATACGCAGTATTTT. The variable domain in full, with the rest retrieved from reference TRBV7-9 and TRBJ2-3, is DTGVSQNPRHKITKRGQNVTFRCDPISEHNRLYWYRQTLGQGPEFLTYFQNEAQLEKSRLLSDRFSAERPKGSFSTLEIQRTEQGDSAMYLCASSFGWGTGGGADTQYFGPGTRLTVL.